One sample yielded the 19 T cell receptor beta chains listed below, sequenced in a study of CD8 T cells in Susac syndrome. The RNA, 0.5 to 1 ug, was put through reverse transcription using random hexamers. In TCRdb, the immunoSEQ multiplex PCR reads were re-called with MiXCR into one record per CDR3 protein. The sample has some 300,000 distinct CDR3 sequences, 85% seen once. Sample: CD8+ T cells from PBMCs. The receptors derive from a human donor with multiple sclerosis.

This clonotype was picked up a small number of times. The CDR3 DNA sequence: TGTGCCACCAGCAGAGACAGGAAAGCAGAAGAGCAGTACTTC. Residues: CATSRDRKAEEQYF. The V call is TRBV15, the J call TRBJ2-7, with D unresolved. V gave up 0 bases and J gave up 7 bases, with 13 bases separating them. Germline values: CDR1 LNHNV, CDR2 YYDKDF (reference sequence). The CDR3 totals 14 residues.

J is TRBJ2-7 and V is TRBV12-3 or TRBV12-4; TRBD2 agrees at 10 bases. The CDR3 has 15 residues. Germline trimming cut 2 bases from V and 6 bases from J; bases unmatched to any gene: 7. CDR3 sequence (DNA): TGTGCCAGCAGTTTATCGCCTAGCGGGAGTGTCGAGCAGTACTTC. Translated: CASSLSPSGSVEQYF.

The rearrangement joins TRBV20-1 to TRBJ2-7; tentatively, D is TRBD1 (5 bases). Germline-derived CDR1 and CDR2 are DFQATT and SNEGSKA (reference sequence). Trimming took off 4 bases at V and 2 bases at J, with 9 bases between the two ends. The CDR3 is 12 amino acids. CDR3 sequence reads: CSATGWAYEQYF. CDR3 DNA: TGCAGTGCTACAGGGTGGGCCTACGAGCAGTACTTC.

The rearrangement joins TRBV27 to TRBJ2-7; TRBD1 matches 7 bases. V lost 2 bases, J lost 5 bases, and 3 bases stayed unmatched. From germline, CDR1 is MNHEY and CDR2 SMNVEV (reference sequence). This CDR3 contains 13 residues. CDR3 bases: TGTGCCAGCAGTTTAGACAGGGCTAACGAGCAGTACTTC. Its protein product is CASSLDRANEQYF.

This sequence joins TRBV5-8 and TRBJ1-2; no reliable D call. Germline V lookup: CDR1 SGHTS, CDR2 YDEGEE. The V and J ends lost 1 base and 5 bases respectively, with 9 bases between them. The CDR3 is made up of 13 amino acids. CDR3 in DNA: TGTGCCAGCAGCTTGTTTACTGAGTATGGCTACACCTTC. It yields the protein CASSLFTEYGYTF.

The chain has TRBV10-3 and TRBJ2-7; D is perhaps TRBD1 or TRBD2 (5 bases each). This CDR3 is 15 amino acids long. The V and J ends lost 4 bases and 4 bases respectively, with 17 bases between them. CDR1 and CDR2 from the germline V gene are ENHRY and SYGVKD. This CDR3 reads CAISAPYRGPYEQYF. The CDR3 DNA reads TGTGCCATCAGTGCTCCTTACCGGGGACCATACGAGCAGTACTTC.

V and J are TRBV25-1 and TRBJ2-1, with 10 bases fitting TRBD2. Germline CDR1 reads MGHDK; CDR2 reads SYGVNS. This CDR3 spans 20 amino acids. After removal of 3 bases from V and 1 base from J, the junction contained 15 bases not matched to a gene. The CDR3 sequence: CASSDYPGGLAAKSYNEQFF. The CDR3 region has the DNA TGTGCCAGCAGTGATTACCCCGGCGGACTAGCGGCTAAATCCTACAATGAGCAGTTCTTC.

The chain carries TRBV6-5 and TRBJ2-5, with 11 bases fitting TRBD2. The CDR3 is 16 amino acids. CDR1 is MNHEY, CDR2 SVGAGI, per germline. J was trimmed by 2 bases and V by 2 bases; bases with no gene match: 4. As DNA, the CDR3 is TGTGCCAGCAGTTACACTAGCGGGAGCACACAAGAGACCCAGTACTTC. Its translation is CASSYTSGSTQETQYF.

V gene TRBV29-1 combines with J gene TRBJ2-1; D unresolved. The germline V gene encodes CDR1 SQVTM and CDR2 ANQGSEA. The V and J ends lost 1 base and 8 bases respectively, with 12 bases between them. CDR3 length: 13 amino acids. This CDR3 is CSVEGNPGDEQFF. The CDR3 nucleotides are TGCAGCGTTGAAGGAAACCCCGGCGATGAGCAGTTCTTC.

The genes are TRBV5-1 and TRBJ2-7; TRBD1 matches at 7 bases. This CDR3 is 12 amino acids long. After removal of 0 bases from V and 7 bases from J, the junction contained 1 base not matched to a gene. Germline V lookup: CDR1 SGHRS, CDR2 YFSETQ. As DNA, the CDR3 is TGCGCCAGCAGCTTGGTACAGGGGGAGCAGTACTTC. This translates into CASSLVQGEQYF.

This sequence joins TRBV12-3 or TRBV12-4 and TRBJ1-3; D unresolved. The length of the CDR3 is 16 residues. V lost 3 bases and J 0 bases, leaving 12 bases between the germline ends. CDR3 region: CASSLSWGGSGNTIYF. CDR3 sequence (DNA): TGTGCCAGCAGTTTGTCTTGGGGTGGCTCTGGAAACACCATATATTTT.

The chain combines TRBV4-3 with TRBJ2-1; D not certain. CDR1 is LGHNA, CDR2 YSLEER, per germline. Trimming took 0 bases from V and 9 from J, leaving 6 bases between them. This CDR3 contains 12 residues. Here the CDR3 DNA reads TGCGCCAGCAGCCAAGAGGATAGTGAGCAGTTCTTC. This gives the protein CASSQEDSEQFF.

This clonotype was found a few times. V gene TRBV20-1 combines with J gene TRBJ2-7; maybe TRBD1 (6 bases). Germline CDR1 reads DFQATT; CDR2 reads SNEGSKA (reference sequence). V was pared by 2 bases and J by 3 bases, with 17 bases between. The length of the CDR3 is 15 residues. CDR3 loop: CSARSLGDTIYEQYF. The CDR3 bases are TGCAGTGCTAGATCTCTGGGGGACACGATCTACGAGCAGTACTTC.

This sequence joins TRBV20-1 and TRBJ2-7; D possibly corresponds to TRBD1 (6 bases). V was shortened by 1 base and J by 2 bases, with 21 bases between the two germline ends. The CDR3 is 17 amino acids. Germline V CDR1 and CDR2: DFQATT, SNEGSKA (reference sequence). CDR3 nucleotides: TGCAGTGCTAGAGGCGGACTTAAGGCAGGGGTCCCCTACGAGCAGTACTTC. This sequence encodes CSARGGLKAGVPYEQYF.

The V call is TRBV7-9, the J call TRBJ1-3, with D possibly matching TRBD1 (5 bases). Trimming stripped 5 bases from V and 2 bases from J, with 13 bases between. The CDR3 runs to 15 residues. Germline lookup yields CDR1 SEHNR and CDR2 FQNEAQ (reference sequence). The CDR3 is CASSEKTGPGNTIYF. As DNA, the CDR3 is TGTGCCAGCAGCGAAAAAACAGGCCCTGGAAACACCATATATTTT.

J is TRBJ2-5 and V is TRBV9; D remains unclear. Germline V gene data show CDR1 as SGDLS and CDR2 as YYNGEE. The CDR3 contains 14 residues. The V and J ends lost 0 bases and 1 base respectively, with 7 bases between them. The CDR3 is CASSVAVTQETQYF. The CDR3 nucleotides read TGTGCCAGCAGCGTAGCCGTGACCCAAGAGACCCAGTACTTC.

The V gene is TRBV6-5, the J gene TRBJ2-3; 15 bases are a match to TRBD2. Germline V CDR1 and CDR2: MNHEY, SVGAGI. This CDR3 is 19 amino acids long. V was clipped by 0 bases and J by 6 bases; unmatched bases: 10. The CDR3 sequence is CASSYSFRTSGREVDTQYF. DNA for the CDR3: TGTGCCAGCAGTTACTCGTTTCGGACTAGCGGGAGGGAAGTGGATACGCAGTATTTT.

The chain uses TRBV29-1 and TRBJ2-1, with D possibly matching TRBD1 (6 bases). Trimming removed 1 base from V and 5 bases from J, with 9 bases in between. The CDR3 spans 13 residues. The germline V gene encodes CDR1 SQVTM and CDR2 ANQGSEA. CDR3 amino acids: CSVEGAGDNEQFF. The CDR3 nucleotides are TGCAGCGTTGAAGGTGCAGGGGACAATGAGCAGTTCTTC.

The CDR3 DNA is TGCGCCAGCAGCCAAGGGGTCGGGACTAGCGGGTCCCCAAGCCTCTCTGGGGCCAACGTCCTGACTTTC. This sequence encodes CASSQGVGTSGSPSLSGANVLTF. The J gene is TRBJ2-6, the V gene TRBV4-1; 12 nucleotides agree with TRBD2. The CDR3 runs to 23 residues. J gave up 0 bases and V 1 base, and 16 bases lay outside the gene matches. Germline V lookup: CDR1 MGHRA, CDR2 YSYEKL.